One T cell receptor beta chain is described in this entry. This record belongs to a study of T cell changes during pregnancy in multiple sclerosis. Germline assignment: CDR1 SGHTA and CDR2 FQGNSA. CDR3 length: 15 residues. The ends lost 5 bases at V and 7 bases at J; junction bases unmatched: 11. Generated by immunoSEQ multiplex PCR, the TCRdb table keeps only in-frame clones and is missing some. The table lists some 28,000 clones, around 94% of them singletons, with 0.71% in the top ten. This receptor was taken from a female donor with multiple sclerosis, enrolled in a pregnancy study. Sample: CD4+ T cells from peripheral blood mononuclear cells, taken in the first trimester of pregnancy. The V gene is TRBV7-2, the J gene TRBJ2-7; 10 nucleotides agree with TRBD1. This CDR3 is CASSPRQGAVGEQYF. CDR3 in DNA: TGTGCCAGCAGCCCCCGACAGGGGGCGGTAGGGGAGCAGTACTTC.